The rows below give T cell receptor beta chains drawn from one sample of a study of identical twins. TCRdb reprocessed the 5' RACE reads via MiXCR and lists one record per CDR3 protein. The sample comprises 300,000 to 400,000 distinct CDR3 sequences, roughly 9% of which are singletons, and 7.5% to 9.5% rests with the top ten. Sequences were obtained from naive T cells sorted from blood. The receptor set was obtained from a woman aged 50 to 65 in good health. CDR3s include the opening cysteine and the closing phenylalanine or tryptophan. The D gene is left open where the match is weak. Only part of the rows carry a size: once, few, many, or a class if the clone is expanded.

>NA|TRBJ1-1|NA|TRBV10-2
CASRVGTSTEAFF
TGCGCCAGCAGGGTAGGGACGAGCACTGAAGCTTTCTTT
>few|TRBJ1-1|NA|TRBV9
CASSGRGTLPNEAFF
TGTGCCAGCAGCGGGAGGGGGACCCTCCCGAATGAAGCTTTCTTT
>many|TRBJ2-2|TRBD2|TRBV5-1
CASSQSGTNTGELFF
TGCGCCAGCAGCCAAAGCGGGACCAACACCGGGGAGCTGTTTTTT
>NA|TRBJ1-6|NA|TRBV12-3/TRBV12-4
CASSFGGKNSPLHF
TGTGCCAGCAGTTTTGGGGGCAAAAATTCACCCCTCCACTTT
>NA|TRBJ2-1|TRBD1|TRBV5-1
CASSPGTGGAYNEQFF
TGCGCCAGCAGCCCCGGGACAGGGGGCGCCTACAATGAGCAGTTCTTC
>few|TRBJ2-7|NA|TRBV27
CASSLERQTGGQYF
TGTGCCAGCAGTTTAGAGCGGCAAACAGGCGGGCAGTACTTC
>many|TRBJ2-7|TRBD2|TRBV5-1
CASSLASRLATGDEQYF
TGCGCCAGCAGCTTGGCTTCTCGACTAGCGACGGGGGACGAGCAGTACTTC
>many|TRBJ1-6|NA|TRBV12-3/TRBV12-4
CASSSLGSPLHF
TGTGCCAGCAGCTCACTTGGTTCACCCCTCCACTTT
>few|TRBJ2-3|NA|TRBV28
CASSFATSTDTQYF
TGTGCCAGCAGTTTTGCTACCAGCACAGATACGCAGTATTTT
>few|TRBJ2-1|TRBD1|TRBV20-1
CSARDLQTGVDNEQFF
TGCAGTGCTAGAGATCTCCAGACAGGGGTGGACAATGAGCAGTTCTTC
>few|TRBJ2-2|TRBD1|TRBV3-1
CASSQTGPTGELFF
TGTGCCAGCAGTCAGACAGGGCCCACCGGGGAGCTGTTTTTT
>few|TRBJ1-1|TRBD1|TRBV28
CASRTLRDRAWGTEAFF
TGTGCCAGCAGGACTCTCCGGGACAGGGCATGGGGCACTGAAGCTTTCTTT
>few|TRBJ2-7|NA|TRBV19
CASSGDYEQYF
TGTGCCAGCTCGGGAGACTACGAGCAGTACTTC
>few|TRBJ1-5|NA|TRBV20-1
CSARGAVSNQPQHF
TGCAGTGCTAGAGGGGCAGTAAGCAATCAGCCCCAGCATTTT
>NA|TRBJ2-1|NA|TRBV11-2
CASSLGRLAANEQFF
TGTGCCAGCAGCTTAGGGAGGCTAGCAGCCAATGAGCAGTTCTTC
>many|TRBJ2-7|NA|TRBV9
CASSVAPFGGTYEQYF
TGTGCCAGCAGCGTAGCCCCGTTTGGCGGGACCTACGAGCAGTACTTC
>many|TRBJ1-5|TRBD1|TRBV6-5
CASSPEGARVPHF
TGTGCCAGCAGCCCCGAGGGGGCCCGGGTCCCGCATTTT
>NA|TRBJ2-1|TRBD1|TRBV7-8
CASSLAHRDRYNEQFF
TGTGCCAGCAGCTTAGCACACCGGGACAGATACAATGAGCAGTTCTTC
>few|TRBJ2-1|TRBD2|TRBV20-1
CSAIPGTSGTHEQFF
TGCAGTGCCATACCAGGGACTAGCGGGACCCATGAGCAGTTCTTC
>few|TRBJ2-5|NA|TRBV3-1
CASSQETHPQETQYF
TGTGCCAGCAGCCAAGAGACCCATCCCCAAGAGACCCAGTACTTC
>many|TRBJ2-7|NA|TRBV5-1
CASSLGQIYEQYF
TGCGCCAGCAGCTTGGGGCAGATATACGAGCAGTACTTC
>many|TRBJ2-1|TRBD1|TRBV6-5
CASSPGTGGFTEQFF
TGTGCCAGCAGCCCCGGGACAGGGGGCTTTACTGAGCAGTTCTTC
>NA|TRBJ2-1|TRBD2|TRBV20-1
CSARDLGLAVLSYNEQFF
TGCAGTGCTAGAGATCTTGGACTAGCGGTCCTCTCCTACAATGAGCAGTTCTTC
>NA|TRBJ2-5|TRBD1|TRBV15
CATSGQAETQYF
TGTGCCACCAGCGGACAGGCTGAGACCCAGTACTTC
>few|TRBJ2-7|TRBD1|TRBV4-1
CASSQDNRGHYEQYF
TGCGCCAGCAGCCAAGATAACAGGGGACACTACGAGCAGTACTTC
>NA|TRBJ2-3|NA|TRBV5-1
CASSQRDNTDTQYF
TGCGCCAGCAGCCAACGGGACAACACAGATACGCAGTATTTT
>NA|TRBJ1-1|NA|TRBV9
CASSPGARVAEAFF
TGTGCCAGCAGCCCGGGGGCGAGGGTCGCTGAAGCTTTCTTT
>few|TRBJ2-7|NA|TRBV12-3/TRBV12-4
CASSWGTYEQYF
TGTGCCAGCAGTTGGGGGACCTACGAGCAGTACTTC
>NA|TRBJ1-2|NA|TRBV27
CASSLSWTANYGYTF
TGTGCCAGCAGTTTATCCTGGACAGCTAACTATGGCTACACCTTC